What follows describes a single T cell receptor (beta chain). Its specificity is not known. Addition of a universal primer site occurred through template switching, and cDNA carried unique molecular identifiers. MiXCR was run by TCRdb on the 5' RACE reads, yielding one entry per CDR3 protein. The data contain 1.5 million or so distinct CDR3 sequences, roughly 35% of them singletons. V was pared by 2 bases and J by 1 base, with 9 bases of the junction left unmatched. The CDR3 totals 19 residues. In germline, CDR1 is SGHTA, CDR2 FQGNSA. This sample is part of a study of identical twins. Findings of the study overall: Models predicted less out-of-frame TCR alpha sharing in monozygotic twins than was found.

Source material: cord blood. The chain employs TRBV7-2 and TRBJ2-3, with 13 positions matching TRBD2. The TCR originated in a newborn girl in good health. DNA for the CDR3: TGTGCCAGCAGCTTACGCGGACTAGCGGGAGAGGGTGGCACAGATACGCAGTATTTT. Translation gives CASSLRGLAGEGGTDTQYF.